A selection of T cell receptor beta chains follows, all from one sample in a study of blood T cell repertoires in COVID-19. Sequencing was performed with immunoSEQ multiplex PCR; in TCRdb, only in-frame clones are kept and a portion is missing. The data contain around 46,000 clones, roughly 77% of them seen just once; the ten biggest clones take up about 20%. The material sequenced was peripheral blood. These receptors all stem from a human donor with active or convalescent COVID-19. The donor label of this sample is uncertain. Both conserved end residues are part of each CDR3. D genes are given only for firm matches. Where a row states a size, it is once, few, many or the class of an expanded clone; other rows omit it.

J | length | D | size | V | DNA | CDR3
TRBJ1-2 | 14 | TRBD1 | NA | TRBV19 | TGTGCCAGTAGTAGCGGAACAGGGGGCTATGGCTACACCTTC | CASSSGTGGYGYTF
TRBJ1-3 | 16 | NA | NA | TRBV9 | TGTGCCAGCAGCGCAGGACAGCCTTTCTCTGGAAACACCATATATTTT | CASSAGQPFSGNTIYF
TRBJ1-1 | 13 | TRBD1 | NA | TRBV30 | TGTGCCTGTTCGGGACAGGGGGACACTGAAGCTTTCTTT | CACSGQGDTEAFF
TRBJ2-1 | 13 | TRBD2 | few | TRBV12-3/TRBV12-4 | TGTGCCAGCAGTTACGAGGCCCGAGTAGCGGGGTTCTTC | CASSYEARVAGFF
TRBJ2-3 | 14 | TRBD1 | once | TRBV5-1 | TGCGCCAGCAGATTCCGGGACAGCTCAGATACGCAGTATTTT | CASRFRDSSDTQYF
TRBJ1-1 | 13 | NA | few | TRBV19 | TGTGCCAGTAGTGCCGGGGGAAACACTGAAGCTTTCTTT | CASSAGGNTEAFF
TRBJ2-7 | 15 | TRBD2 | few | TRBV6-6 | TGTGCCAGCAGTGGGACTAGCGGGAGGGCCTACGAGCAGTACTTC | CASSGTSGRAYEQYF
TRBJ2-5 | 16 | TRBD2 | NA | TRBV3-1/TRBV3-2 | TGTGCCAGCAGCCAACGCGGTAGCGGGAGTGGAGAGACCCAGTACTTC | CASSQRGSGSGETQYF
TRBJ1-5 | 17 | NA | NA | TRBV28 | TGTGCCAGCAGTTTAAACCTCCCAACAAGTAGCAATCAGCCCCAGCATTTT | CASSLNLPTSSNQPQHF
TRBJ2-3 | 17 | NA | NA | TRBV3-1/TRBV3-2 | TGTGCCAGCAGCGCCGGAGGCCCGGGAGTTATCGGAGATACGCAGTATTTT | CASSAGGPGVIGDTQYF
TRBJ2-2 | 16 | TRBD1 | NA | TRBV10-2 | TGCGCCAGCAGTGAGTCAGGGACAGGGTATGGCGGGGAGCTGTTTTTT | CASSESGTGYGGELFF
TRBJ1-2 | 18 | NA | few | TRBV3-1/TRBV3-2 | TGTGCCAGCAGCCAAGATATGCCCACAAGAAGTTTACGATATGGCTACACCTTC | CASSQDMPTRSLRYGYTF
TRBJ1-5 | 14 | NA | NA | TRBV10-1 | TGCGCCAGCAGTGAGTCGGGCAGTGGTCAGCCCCAGCATTTT | CASSESGSGQPQHF
TRBJ2-1 | 17 | TRBD2 | NA | TRBV6-6 | TGTGCCAGCAGTCCGACTAGCGGGAGGGCTGGCTACAATGAGCAGTTCTTC | CASSPTSGRAGYNEQFF
TRBJ2-6 | 17 | NA | NA | TRBV27 | TGTGCCAGCAGTTTATCCTTACAGGGACCTGGGGCCAACGTCCTGACTTTC | CASSLSLQGPGANVLTF
TRBJ2-1 | 13 | NA | NA | TRBV5-4 | TGTGCCAGCGGGGGCTTAGTCAGGAATGAGCAGTTCTTC | CASGGLVRNEQFF
TRBJ2-1 | 14 | TRBD2 | NA | TRBV19 | TGTGCCAGTAGTAGGGGGGAGGGCAGGGTTGAGCAGTTCTTC | CASSRGEGRVEQFF